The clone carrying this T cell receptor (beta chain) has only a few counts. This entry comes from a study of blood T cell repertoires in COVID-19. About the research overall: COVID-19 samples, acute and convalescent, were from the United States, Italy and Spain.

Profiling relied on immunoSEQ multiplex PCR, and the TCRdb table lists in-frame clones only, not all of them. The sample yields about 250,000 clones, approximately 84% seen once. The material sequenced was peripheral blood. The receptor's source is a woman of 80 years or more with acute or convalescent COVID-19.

Here the CDR3 reads CASSHLSGLAGGGYNEQFF. The CDR3, as DNA: TGTGCCAGCAGCCACCTCTCCGGACTAGCGGGAGGCGGGTACAATGAGCAGTTCTTC. The chain links TRBV2 to TRBJ2-1; TRBD2 agrees at 14 bases. CDR1 SNHLY and CDR2 FYNNEI come from the germline V gene. After removal of 6 bases from V and 4 bases from J, the junction contained 14 bases not matched to a gene. The CDR3 is 19 residues long.